Given below is one T cell receptor beta chain in context. The data are from a study of blood T cell repertoires in COVID-19. The germline CDR1 and CDR2 sequences are MNHEY and SVGAGI. The germline V and J ends were trimmed by 6 bases and 3 bases, with 17 bases remaining between them. The CDR3 has 15 residues. Authors' data handling: Amplification of reference gene primers was used by the study to estimate nucleated cell counts. Profiled with immunoSEQ multiplex PCR; TCRdb holds only in-frame clones, not every one. That table gives V, J and clone size, and the DNA gave D and trimming. This table holds just over 35,000 clones, roughly four fifths found once.

The clonotype comes from a human donor in a cohort sampled during active or convalescent COVID-19. The donor label of this sample is uncertain. The V call is TRBV6-5, the J call TRBJ2-5; a weak D match, TRBD2 (6 bases). Material for sequencing was peripheral blood. For the CDR3, the DNA is TGTGCCAGCAGCAGTCTCGGGACTGGTAAAGAGACCCAGTACTTC. It specifies CASSSLGTGKETQYF.